Presented here are 10 T cell receptor beta chains from one specimen sequenced in a study of CD8 T cells in Susac syndrome. The authors reverse transcribed roughly 0.5 to 1 ug RNA with random hexamers. TCRdb analysed the immunoSEQ multiplex PCR reads with MiXCR anew, one entry per CDR3 protein. The data show some 200,000 distinct CDR3 sequences, with roughly 90% seen just once and around 0.079% held by the top ten. The sample consisted of CD4+ T cells from PBMCs. The receptors were gathered from a human donor with Susac syndrome.

The chain has TRBV12-3 or TRBV12-4 and TRBJ2-4; D ambiguous. The length of the CDR3 is 13 residues. V lost 3 bases to trimming and J lost 8 bases, with 11 bases between them. The DNA of the CDR3 is TGTGCCAGCAGTTTGAAGGGCCAACACATTCAGTACTTC. Its protein is CASSLKGQHIQYF.

The chain has TRBV27 and TRBJ1-5, with 11 bases lining up with TRBD1. The CDR3 is 14 residues long. Per the germline V gene, CDR1 is MNHEY and CDR2 is SMNVEV (reference sequence). The trim removed 8 bases at V and 6 bases at J, leaving 6 bases unmatched. CDR3: CASAQGQGGQPQHF. The CDR3 region has the DNA TGTGCCAGCGCCCAGGGACAGGGGGGTCAGCCCCAGCATTTT.

The gene calls are TRBV7-9 and TRBJ1-1; D is ambiguous. CDR3 length: 13 amino acids. Germline V gene lookup returns CDR1 SEHNR and CDR2 FQNEAQ (reference sequence). V was pared by 7 bases and J by 3 bases, with 12 bases between. Here the CDR3 DNA reads TGTGCCAGCATCCTTGGCGGGGACACTGAAGCTTTCTTT. Amino acid sequence: CASILGGDTEAFF.

This chain joins TRBV14 and TRBJ2-5; D unclear. V lost 2 bases, J lost 5 bases, and 3 bases lay in between. From germline, CDR1 is SGHDN and CDR2 FVKESK. There are 11 residues in the CDR3. The chain's CDR3 is CASSQWETQYF. The CDR3 DNA reads TGTGCCAGCAGCCAATGGGAGACCCAGTACTTC.

The rearrangement uses TRBV21-1 and TRBJ1-5; the table gives TRBD1 as D, unverified against the DNA. TRBV21-1 is termed a pseudogene. CDR3 length: 16 amino acids. CDR3 loop: CASSEQGDRGNQPQHF. CDR3 DNA sequence: TGTGCCAGCAGTGAACAGGGGGATCGCGGCAATCAGCCCCAGCATTTT.

The chain uses TRBV12-3 or TRBV12-4 and TRBJ1-2; D is unresolved. The ends were cut back, 1 base at V and 3 bases at J, with 6 bases in the middle. The CDR3 covers 13 residues. CDR3 in amino acids: CASSLGEDYGYTF. The CDR3 DNA reads TGTGCCAGCAGTTTAGGGGAAGACTATGGCTACACCTTC.

The chain combines TRBV20-1 with TRBJ2-6, with TRBD1 identical over 11 bases. The germline V gene has CDR1 DFQATT and CDR2 SNEGSKA (reference sequence). V lost 6 bases and J lost 4; bases outside the gene matches: 8. The CDR3 is 16 amino acids. The CDR3 coding sequence is TGCAGTGCCCAGCGGGACAGGGGGTTGGGGGCCAACGTCCTGACTTTC. Its translation is CSAQRDRGLGANVLTF.

The chain joins TRBV7-3 to TRBJ2-1; perhaps TRBD1 as D (7 bases). The CDR3 covers 15 residues. Germline CDR1 and CDR2: SGHTA and FQGTGA. V was cut by 5 bases and J by 3 bases, with 14 bases left in between. The DNA for the CDR3 is TGTGCCAGCAGCCAGGGGGGAGGTGACTACAATGAGCAGTTCTTC. Translated, it gives CASSQGGGDYNEQFF.

J is TRBJ2-1 and V is TRBV24-1, with 9 bases fitting TRBD2. The CDR3 spans 14 residues. J lost 8 bases, V lost 4 bases, and 5 bases had no gene match. CDR1 and CDR2 (germline): KGHDR, SFDVKD. CDR3 DNA: TGTGCCACCAGTGAGGGACTAGCCCCTGATGAGCAGTTCTTC. This codes for CATSEGLAPDEQFF.

The rearrangement joins TRBV29-1 to TRBJ1-5; TRBD1 might be the D (5 bases). This CDR3 is 14 amino acids long. Germline V CDR1 and CDR2: SQVTM, ANQGSEA. V lost 4 bases to trimming and J lost 2 bases, with 12 bases between them. The CDR3 DNA follows: TGCAGCGTTGTTGGGCAGGGAGGCAATCAGCCCCAGCATTTT. Translating it yields CSVVGQGGNQPQHF.